These T cell receptor beta chains were read from a single sample in a study of blood T cells in healthy people across ages. TCRdb reprocessed the 5' RACE reads via MiXCR and lists one record per CDR3 protein. Here the sample spans 1.5 million to 2 million distinct CDR3 sequences, 49% being singletons. The sequenced sample was blood. These receptors were obtained from a woman in her thirties or forties in good health. Both conserved end residues are part of each CDR3. A D gene is named only where the DNA matches it firmly. A clone size is listed for some rows: how often the clone was seen (once, few, many), or a class if it is expanded.

>NA|TRBV20-1|NA|TRBJ1-1
CSASPAYTEAFF
TGCAGTGCTAGCCCAGCCTACACTGAAGCTTTCTTT
>few|TRBV7-9|TRBD1|TRBJ1-5
CASSLGWTGNQPQHF
TGTGCCAGCAGCTTAGGGTGGACAGGGAATCAGCCCCAGCATTTT
>NA|TRBV5-1|NA|TRBJ2-1
CASSDGSFSYNEQFF
TGCGCCAGCAGCGACGGATCGTTTTCCTACAATGAGCAGTTCTTC
>few|TRBV9|NA|TRBJ1-2
CASSFYGADYGYTF
TGTGCCAGCAGCTTCTATGGGGCAGACTATGGCTACACCTTC
>NA|TRBV3-1|NA|TRBJ2-5
CASSQGGREETQYF
TGTGCCAGCAGCCAAGGGGGGCGCGAAGAGACCCAGTACTTC
>NA|TRBV12-3/TRBV12-4|NA|TRBJ1-4
CAEVVREKLFF
TGTGCAGAGGTCGTACGGGAAAAACTGTTTTTT
>few|TRBV5-1|TRBD2|TRBJ2-5
CASSYGLAGPQETQYF
TGCGCCAGCAGCTACGGACTAGCGGGGCCACAAGAGACCCAGTACTTC
>few|TRBV3-1|NA|TRBJ2-1
CASSPDSLYNEQFF
TGTGCCAGCAGCCCGGACTCCTTATACAATGAGCAGTTCTTC
>few|TRBV6-2/TRBV6-3|NA|TRBJ2-2
CASSSLGELFF
TGTGCCAGCAGTTCGCTCGGGGAGCTGTTTTTT
>NA|TRBV9|TRBD1|TRBJ2-3
CASSAPGTGVVWGTDTQYF
TGTGCCAGCAGCGCACCCGGGACAGGGGTGGTTTGGGGCACAGATACGCAGTATTTT
>NA|TRBV13|TRBD1|TRBJ2-5
CASSHSDRGPQEAQYF
TGTGCCAGCAGCCATTCGGACAGGGGGCCTCAAGAGGCCCAGTACTTC
>once|TRBV11-2|NA|TRBJ2-7
CASSPRATVYEQYF
TGTGCCAGCAGCCCTCGCGCTACTGTCTACGAGCAGTACTTC
>few|TRBV9|NA|TRBJ2-5
CASSLATGRQQETQYF
TGTGCCAGCAGCCTAGCGACAGGACGCCAACAAGAGACCCAGTACTTC
>NA|TRBV7-2|TRBD2|TRBJ2-7
CASSLTGTSGRHSYEQYF
TGTGCCAGCAGCTTAACCGGGACTAGCGGGAGGCACTCCTACGAGCAGTACTTC
>NA|TRBV4-2|NA|TRBJ2-1
CASSHPKGERTPSSYNEQFF
TGTGCCAGCAGCCACCCTAAAGGGGAGCGAACTCCCAGCTCCTACAATGAGCAGTTCTTC
>few|TRBV29-1|NA|TRBJ2-1
CSRREQFF
TGCAGCCGCCGTGAGCAGTTCTTC
>NA|TRBV11-3|TRBD2|TRBJ2-7
CASTTGVAGGTYNEQYF
TGTGCCAGCACCACTGGGGTAGCGGGGGGCACCTACAATGAGCAGTACTTC
>NA|TRBV11-3|NA|TRBJ2-2
CASSLSTVNTEELFF
TGTGCCAGCAGCTTATCAACGGTGAACACCGAGGAGCTGTTTTTT
>NA|TRBV28|TRBD2|TRBJ2-5
CASSHVTRILAGDETQYF
TGTGCCAGCAGTCATGTAACTCGAATCCTAGCGGGTGATGAGACCCAGTACTTC
>NA|TRBV5-1|NA|TRBJ1-2
CASYGGVADYGYTF
TGCGCCAGTTATGGAGGGGTAGCGGACTATGGCTACACCTTC
>NA|TRBV15|NA|TRBJ2-7
CATSRIQGLYEQYF
TGTGCCACCAGCAGAATACAGGGACTCTACGAGCAGTACTTC
>once|TRBV6-2/TRBV6-3|NA|TRBJ1-5
CAAQRGTFNQPQHF
TGTGCCGCCCAAAGGGGCACCTTCAATCAGCCCCAGCATTTT
>NA|TRBV12-3/TRBV12-4|TRBD1|TRBJ1-2
CASSLDRGIGGYTF
TGTGCCAGCAGTCTCGACAGGGGGATCGGTGGCTACACCTTC
>few|TRBV5-5|TRBD2|TRBJ2-3
CASSGQRSGTYTDTQYF
TGTGCCAGCAGCGGTCAACGTAGCGGGACCTACACAGATACGCAGTATTTT
>many|TRBV5-1|NA|TRBJ2-5
CASSSLVGPSETQYF
TGCGCCAGCAGCTCCCTGGTCGGTCCCTCGGAGACCCAGTACTTC
>NA|TRBV5-1|NA|TRBJ2-3
CASSLAGAIFTDTQYF
TGCGCCAGCAGCTTGGCGGGGGCCATATTCACAGATACGCAGTATTTT
>NA|TRBV24-1|NA|TRBJ2-3
CATSDPFGDTDTDTQYF
TGTGCCACCAGTGACCCATTTGGGGACACGGACACAGATACGCAGTATTTT
>NA|TRBV20-1|TRBD1|TRBJ2-7
CSATDDRGRTYEQYF
TGCAGTGCTACAGATGACAGGGGGCGGACCTACGAGCAGTACTTC
>NA|TRBV6-5|TRBD1|TRBJ1-2
CASSYSGTGGRDDYGYTF
TGTGCCAGCAGTTACTCCGGGACAGGGGGCAGAGACGACTATGGCTACACCTTC
>NA|TRBV10-3|NA|TRBJ2-3
CAIGHTLTDTQYF
TGTGCCATCGGGCATACCCTCACAGATACGCAGTATTTT
>NA|TRBV4-3|NA|TRBJ1-2
CASSQETDYGYTF
TGCGCCAGCAGCCAAGAGACTGACTATGGCTACACCTTC
>NA|TRBV20-1|TRBD2|TRBJ2-5
CSARRLIAGEKTQYF
TGCAGTGCTCGCAGACTAATAGCGGGGGAAAAGACCCAGTACTTC
>NA|TRBV18|NA|TRBJ1-2
CASSPKTGPNYGYTF
TGTGCCAGCTCACCAAAAACAGGGCCAAACTATGGCTACACCTTC
>few|TRBV5-1|NA|TRBJ2-7
CASSLARDLYEQYF
TGCGCCAGCAGCTTGGCCCGGGATCTCTACGAGCAGTACTTC
>NA|TRBV7-9|NA|TRBJ2-7
CASTGLGSEQYF
TGTGCCAGCACCGGGTTGGGTTCCGAGCAGTACTTC
>NA|TRBV4-3|TRBD2|TRBJ2-2
CASSPSGPNTGELFF
TGCGCCAGCAGCCCTAGCGGGCCGAACACCGGGGAGCTGTTTTTT
>NA|TRBV20-1|NA|TRBJ2-3
CSASSLAETDTQYF
TGCAGTGCTAGCAGCCTAGCCGAAACAGATACGCAGTATTTT
>NA|TRBV3-1|NA|TRBJ1-2
CASSRLAVDGYTF
TGTGCCAGCAGTCGGTTGGCAGTTGATGGCTACACCTTC